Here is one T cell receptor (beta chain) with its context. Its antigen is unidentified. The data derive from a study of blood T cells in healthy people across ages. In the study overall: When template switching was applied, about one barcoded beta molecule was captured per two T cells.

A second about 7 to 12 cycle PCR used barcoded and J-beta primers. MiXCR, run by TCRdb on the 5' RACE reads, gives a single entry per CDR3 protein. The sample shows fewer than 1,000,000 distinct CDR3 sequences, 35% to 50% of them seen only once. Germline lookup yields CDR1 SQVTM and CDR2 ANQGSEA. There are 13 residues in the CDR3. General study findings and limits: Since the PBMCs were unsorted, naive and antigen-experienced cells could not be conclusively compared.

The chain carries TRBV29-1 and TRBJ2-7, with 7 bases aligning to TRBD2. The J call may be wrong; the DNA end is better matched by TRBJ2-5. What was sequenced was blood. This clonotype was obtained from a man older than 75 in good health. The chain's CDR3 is CSVGREGTETQYF. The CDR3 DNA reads TGCAGCGTTGGGAGGGAGGGGACGGAGACCCAGTACTTC.